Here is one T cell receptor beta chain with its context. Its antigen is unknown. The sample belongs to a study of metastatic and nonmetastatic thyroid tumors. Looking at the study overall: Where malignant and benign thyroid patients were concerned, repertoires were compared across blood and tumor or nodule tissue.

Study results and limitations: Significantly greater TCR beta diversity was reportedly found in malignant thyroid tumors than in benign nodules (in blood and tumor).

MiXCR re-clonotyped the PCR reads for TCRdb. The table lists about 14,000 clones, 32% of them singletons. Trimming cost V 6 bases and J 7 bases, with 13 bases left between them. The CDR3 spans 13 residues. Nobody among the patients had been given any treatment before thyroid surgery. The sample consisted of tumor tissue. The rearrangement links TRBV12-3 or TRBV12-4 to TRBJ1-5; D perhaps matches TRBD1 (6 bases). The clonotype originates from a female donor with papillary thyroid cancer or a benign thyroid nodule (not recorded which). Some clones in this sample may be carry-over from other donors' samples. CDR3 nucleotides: TGTGCCAGCAGCAACAGGGTGGAACAGCCCCAGCATTTT. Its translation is CASSNRVEQPQHF.